The 32 T cell receptor beta chains listed next were all sequenced from one sample in a study of T-cell reconstitution after alpha-beta-depleted transplantation in children. Unique molecular identifiers tagged the TCRbeta library. TCRdb processed the PCR reads anew with MiXCR; each CDR3 protein has one entry. The sample has fewer than 85,000 distinct CDR3 sequences, roughly 14% seen once. The sequenced sample was PBMCs, mostly from graft donor cells, obtained 180 days after TCRalphabeta/CD19-depleted stem cell transplant. Receptors were obtained from a male patient aged 2 to 9 who had a stem cell transplant for acute lymphoblastic leukemia, so the T cells may come from the graft donor.

A few counts support this clonotype. The V and J genes are TRBV3-1 and TRBJ2-1; D remains unclear. Germline V gives CDR1 LGHDT, CDR2 YNNKEL (reference sequence). The CDR3 loop spans 15 amino acids. V gave up 3 bases and J gave up 7 bases, with 16 bases separating them. CDR3 coding DNA: TGTGCCAGCAGCCACTACAGTCACCCTAAAAATGAGCAGTTCTTC. Protein: CASSHYSHPKNEQFF.

The V call is TRBV20-1, the J call TRBJ2-1; TRBD1 matches 7 bases. CDR1 is DFQATT, CDR2 SNEGSKA, per germline (reference sequence). The CDR3 is made up of 16 amino acids. The junction had 15 bases not matched to a gene; V was cut back by 6 bases and J by 4 bases. CDR3: CSAHPGGQWKYNEQFF. CDR3 nucleotides: TGCAGTGCCCATCCAGGGGGACAGTGGAAATACAATGAGCAGTTCTTC.

The chain joins TRBV7-2 to TRBJ1-2; D is possibly TRBD1 (5 bases). CDR1 is SGHTA, CDR2 FQGNSA, per germline. V dropped 3 bases and J dropped 2 bases, with 13 bases sitting between them. The CDR3 is made up of 15 amino acids. CDR3 sequence reads: CASSLATGGNYGYTF. CDR3 in DNA: TGTGCCAGCAGCTTGGCCACAGGTGGGAACTATGGCTACACCTTC.

This clonotype showed up just a few times. The chain couples TRBV7-3 to TRBJ2-5, with 7 bases identical to TRBD1. The CDR3 is 18 amino acids. Germline-derived CDR1 and CDR2 are SGHTA and FQGTGA. Unmatched junction bases numbered 15, after V lost 2 bases and J lost 3 bases. CDR3 region: CASSLAPDREGQEETQYF. The DNA of the CDR3 is TGTGCCAGCAGCTTAGCTCCCGACAGGGAAGGGCAGGAAGAGACCCAGTACTTC.

This clonotype was found many times. The chain couples TRBV4-3 to TRBJ2-7, with D unresolved. The germline V and J ends were trimmed by 0 bases and 1 base, with 19 bases remaining between them. Germline-derived CDR1 and CDR2 are LGHNA and YSLEER. The CDR3 is 18 amino acids. The CDR3 DNA is TGCGCCAGCAGCCAAGAAGAGACACGTCCATCTAATTCCTACGAGCAGTACTTC. Translated, it gives CASSQEETRPSNSYEQYF.

This clonotype was detected many times. The genes are TRBV10-3 and TRBJ2-1; 8 bases are a match to TRBD2. Unmatched junction bases numbered 14, after V lost 8 bases and J lost 8 bases. The CDR3 totals 15 residues. The germline V gene encodes CDR1 ENHRY and CDR2 SYGVKD. CDR3 nucleotide sequence: TGTGCCATCCGGTCTAAAGCGGGAGTCGGTCATGAGCAGTTCTTC. It encodes CAIRSKAGVGHEQFF.

This clonotype was detected only a few times. The gene calls are TRBV7-9 and TRBJ1-6; maybe TRBD1 (5 bases). The CDR3 extends over 16 amino acids. V dropped 5 bases and J dropped 9 bases, with 20 bases sitting between them. Per the germline V gene, CDR1 is SEHNR and CDR2 is FQNEAQ (reference sequence). CDR3 in amino acids: CASSQRGAGRSSPLHF. In DNA form, the CDR3 reads TGTGCCAGCAGCCAACGGGGTGCAGGGCGATCTTCACCCCTCCACTTT.

This clonotype was recorded a few times. The rearrangement links TRBV10-3 to TRBJ1-6, with no clear D. The CDR3 spans 11 residues. V dropped 10 bases and J dropped 9 bases, with 10 bases sitting between them. Germline V gene lookup returns CDR1 ENHRY and CDR2 SYGVKD. The CDR3 sequence is CATAEGSPLHF. For the CDR3, the DNA is TGTGCCACCGCGGAGGGTTCACCCCTCCACTTT.

This clonotype was seen a few times. The chain's CDR3 is CASSPSYRNTEAFF. In DNA, the CDR3 is TGTGCCAGCAGCCCCTCCTACAGGAACACTGAAGCTTTCTTT. J is TRBJ1-1 and V is TRBV3-1; D is unresolved. V lost 4 bases and J lost 1, with 10 bases in between. CDR1 and CDR2 from the germline V gene are LGHDT and YNNKEL (reference sequence). The CDR3 is 14 residues long.

Notes on this clonotype: One junction end disagrees with the germline gene, perhaps due to a read error. This chain joins TRBV20-1 and TRBJ2-3; 7 bases are a match to TRBD2. The CDR3 length is 12 residues. Germline CDR1 DFQATT, CDR2 SNEGSKA (reference sequence). CDR3 amino acids: CSARQSGTTTIF. The CDR3 DNA reads TGCAGTGCTAGACAGTCCGGGACTACAACTATTTTT.

This rearrangement joins TRBV7-2 to TRBJ1-5; the D gene is possibly TRBD1 (5 bases). Per the germline V gene, CDR1 is SGHTA and CDR2 is FQGNSA. CDR3 length: 14 amino acids. V dropped 6 bases and J dropped 4 bases, with 13 bases sitting between them. For the CDR3, the DNA is TGTGCCAGCAGGCAAAGGGGTGGAAATCAGCCCCAGCATTTT. As protein: CASRQRGGNQPQHF.

This clonotype turned up a few times. The chain couples TRBV9 to TRBJ2-1, with D unresolved. Germline V gene lookup returns CDR1 SGDLS and CDR2 YYNGEE. V was clipped by 7 bases and J by 5 bases, with 7 bases between them. This CDR3 comprises 11 residues. As DNA, the CDR3 is TGTGCCAGCGGCGGTCACAATGAGCAGTTCTTC. It is translated as CASGGHNEQFF.

The chain couples TRBV6-1 to TRBJ1-1; unclear D gene. Looked up from germline, CDR1 is MNHNS and CDR2 is SASEGT. The CDR3 is 16 residues long. V lost 4 bases and J 3 bases, leaving 18 bases between the germline ends. CDR3 coding DNA: TGTGCCAGCAGTGGCCCCCGGCCAGTCCGACACACTGAAGCTTTCTTT. Translating gives CASSGPRPVRHTEAFF.

The chain couples TRBV20-1 to TRBJ2-3; 10 positions agree with TRBD2. This CDR3 spans 17 amino acids. After removal of 5 bases from V and 1 base from J, the junction contained 12 bases not matched to a gene. CDR1 and CDR2 from the germline V gene are DFQATT and SNEGSKA (reference sequence). The CDR3 reads CSAGGRTSGIRTDTQYF. For the CDR3, the DNA is TGCAGTGCTGGAGGCCGGACTAGCGGTATCCGCACAGATACGCAGTATTTT.

The J gene is TRBJ2-3, the V gene TRBV7-8, with 11 bases fitting TRBD2. CDR1 and CDR2 (germline): SGHVS, FQNEAQ. The CDR3 covers 15 residues. The ends lost 1 base at V and 6 bases at J; junction bases unmatched: 3. The CDR3 nucleotides read TGTGCCAGCAGCTTAGAGCCTAGCGGGAGGGATACGCAGTATTTT. Its protein is CASSLEPSGRDTQYF.

This clonotype has just a few counts. This chain links TRBV4-3 with TRBJ2-7, with 10 bases lining up with TRBD1. Germline V gene lookup returns CDR1 LGHNA and CDR2 YSLEER. This CDR3 has 14 amino acids. V trimming: 3 bases; J trimming: 2 bases; junction bases outside the gene matches: 1. CDR3 nucleotides: TGCGCCAGCAGCCACGGGACAGGGGCCTACGAGCAGTACTTC. This codes for CASSHGTGAYEQYF.

This clonotype was observed many times. The chain recombines TRBV6-2 or TRBV6-3 with TRBJ2-5; no definite D call. Per the germline V gene, CDR1 is MNHEY and CDR2 is SVGEGT. This CDR3 has 13 residues. Trimming took off 6 bases at V and 2 bases at J, with 10 bases between the two ends. For the CDR3, the DNA is TGTGCCAGCAGAAGAAGGAGTCAAGAGACCCAGTACTTC. Protein sequence: CASRRRSQETQYF.

The CDR3: CASSVEGDYEKLFF. CDR3 coding DNA: TGTGCCAGCAGCGTAGAGGGGGACTATGAAAAACTGTTTTTT. The genes are TRBV9 and TRBJ1-4; tentatively, D is TRBD1 (6 bases). The V and J ends lost 0 bases and 6 bases respectively, with 9 bases between them. This CDR3 has 14 residues. The germline CDR1 and CDR2 sequences are SGDLS and YYNGEE. Full variable domain (rest looked up from reference TRBV9 and TRBJ1-4): DSGVTQTPKHLITATGQRVTLRCSPRSGDLSVYWYQQSLDQGLQFLIQYYNGEERAKGNILERFSAQQFPDLHSELNLSSLELGDSALYFCASSVEGDYEKLFFGSGTQLSVL.

This clonotype appeared many times. The chain's CDR3 is CASSQEGIRTYEQYF. The CDR3 DNA is TGCGCCAGCAGCCAAGAAGGGATCCGGACCTACGAGCAGTACTTC. The V and J genes are TRBV4-3 and TRBJ2-7; D gene ambiguous. Deletions cut 0 bases from V and 2 bases from J, with 11 bases between. The CDR3 spans 15 residues. The germline gives CDR1 LGHNA, CDR2 YSLEER.

The J gene is TRBJ2-2, the V gene TRBV6-5, with D unresolved. The CDR3 spans 15 residues. From germline, CDR1 is MNHEY and CDR2 SVGAGI. The V end was cut by 0 bases, the J end by 2 bases, with 7 bases between. The CDR3 DNA reads as TGTGCCAGCAGTTACTCTCCAGGAAACACCGGGGAGCTGTTTTTT. This codes for CASSYSPGNTGELFF.

This clonotype showed up many times. The J gene is TRBJ2-7, the V gene TRBV15, with 9 positions matching TRBD1. Unmatched junction bases numbered 5, after V lost 2 bases and J lost 3 bases. CDR1 LNHNV and CDR2 YYDKDF come from the germline V gene (reference sequence). The CDR3 has 15 amino acids. DNA of the CDR3: TGTGCCACCAGCAGAATGGGGGGACAGGGCTACGAGCAGTACTTC. This encodes CATSRMGGQGYEQYF. The whole variable domain, remainder taken from reference TRBV15 and TRBJ2-7, is DAMVIQNPRYQVTQFGKPVTLSCSQTLNHNVMYWYQQKSSQAPKLLFHYYDKDFNNEADTPDNFQSRRPNTSFCFLDIRSPGLGDTAMYLCATSRMGGQGYEQYFGPGTRLTVT.

This clonotype showed up just a few times. The chain joins TRBV6-1 to TRBJ1-2; 10 bases are shared with TRBD1. Trimming cost V 6 bases and J 8 bases; bases outside gene matches: 9. Germline CDR1 is MNHNS and CDR2 is SASEGT. This CDR3 has 14 amino acids. In DNA form, the CDR3 reads TGTGCCAGCAGCAGGACAGGGGGGTTGCAAGGCTACACCTTC. It translates to CASSRTGGLQGYTF.

V usage is TRBV20-1 and J usage is TRBJ2-5, with 13 nucleotides matching TRBD2. From germline, CDR1 is DFQATT and CDR2 SNEGSKA (reference sequence). This CDR3 comprises 15 residues. V trimming: 6 bases; J trimming: 5 bases; junction bases outside the gene matches: 9. For the CDR3, the DNA is TGCAGTGCGGCCCGGGGACTAGCGGGAAGGGAGACCCAGTACTTC. Protein product: CSAARGLAGRETQYF.

This clonotype was picked up a small number of times. The chain recombines TRBV28 with TRBJ1-2, with a possible D match to TRBD1 (5 bases). This CDR3 comprises 16 residues. V lost 6 bases to trimming and J lost 4 bases, with 21 bases between them. CDR1 is MDHEN, CDR2 SYDVKM, per germline. The CDR3 DNA sequence: TGTGCCAGCAGCCCCGTTATGGGCCACGGGGGCTATGGCTACACCTTC. Residues: CASSPVMGHGGYGYTF.

V is TRBV6-6 and J is TRBJ1-2; D is unclear. This CDR3 is built from 11 residues. Per germline, CDR1 MNHNY and CDR2 SVGAGI (reference sequence). V was cut by 5 bases and J by 9 bases, with 10 bases left in between. In DNA form, the CDR3 reads TGTGCCAGCAGTCCGGACCTCAGCTACACCTTC. It encodes CASSPDLSYTF.

The V gene is TRBV7-2, the J gene TRBJ2-7, with D possibly matching TRBD2 (5 bases). Deletions cut 5 bases from V and 7 bases from J, with 9 bases between. This CDR3 comprises 11 residues. Germline lookup yields CDR1 SGHTA and CDR2 FQGNSA. DNA of the CDR3: TGTGCCAGCAGCGCGCGGACTGAGCAGTACTTC. Its translation: CASSARTEQYF.

This clonotype turned up a few times. The chain couples TRBV4-1 to TRBJ2-2, with 11 bases identical to TRBD2. Germline V lookup: CDR1 MGHRA, CDR2 YSYEKL. CDR3 length: 15 amino acids. V shed 4 bases and J 4 bases; nucleotides not matched to a gene: 2. The CDR3 sequence is CASSLAGGPTGELFF. CDR3 nucleotide sequence: TGCGCCAGCAGCCTAGCGGGAGGGCCCACCGGGGAGCTGTTTTTT.

This clonotype was detected a few times. The gene calls are TRBV10-3 and TRBJ1-1; D remains unclear. V lost 6 bases and J lost 0, with 14 bases in between. CDR1 is ENHRY and CDR2 is SYGVKD in the germline V gene. The CDR3 length is 15 residues. CDR3 DNA: TGTGCCATCAGCAGGACGGGTGGTCTGAACACTGAAGCTTTCTTT. Residues: CAISRTGGLNTEAFF.

Ten or more counts support this clonotype. V and J are TRBV4-2 and TRBJ2-7, with D possibly TRBD1 on 5 matching bases. The germline CDR1 and CDR2 sequences are LGHNA and YNFKEQ. The CDR3 loop spans 16 amino acids. V gave up 1 base and J gave up 4 bases, with 17 bases separating them. CDR3 sequence: CASSQVDSSYSYEQYF. CDR3 in DNA: TGTGCCAGCAGCCAAGTAGACAGCTCCTACTCTTACGAGCAGTACTTC.

This clonotype has only a few counts. This chain joins TRBV12-3 or TRBV12-4 and TRBJ1-5; possibly TRBD1 for D (5 bases). V was clipped by 7 bases and J by 6 bases, with 13 bases between them. CDR3 length equals 13 residues. The CDR3, as DNA: TGTGCCAGCAATAGGGGCGAATTTCAGCCCCAGCATTTT. It translates to CASNRGEFQPQHF.

The V call is TRBV5-1, the J call TRBJ2-2, with D tentatively TRBD2 (6 bases). Per germline, CDR1 SGHRS and CDR2 YFSETQ. This CDR3 contains 15 residues. V lost 5 bases and J lost 5, with 16 bases in between. The CDR3 here is CASRAGFYLTGELFF. CDR3 in DNA: TGCGCCAGCAGGGCGGGATTCTACTTAACCGGGGAGCTGTTTTTT.

The chain recombines TRBV11-1 with TRBJ1-5, with TRBD1 identical over 7 bases. Germline V gives CDR1 SGHAT, CDR2 FQDESV (reference sequence). Germline trimming cut 0 bases from V and 6 bases from J; bases unmatched to any gene: 14. The CDR3 has 18 amino acids. CDR3 amino acids: CASSLAPPTGRSGQPQHF. In DNA, the CDR3 is TGTGCCAGCAGCTTAGCCCCTCCGACAGGGAGAAGCGGTCAGCCCCAGCATTTT.